The 9 T cell receptor beta chains below all came from one sample that was sequenced in a study of lymphopenia after photon versus proton radiotherapy. The data were produced by immunoSEQ multiplex PCR, yet TCRdb's version contains in-frame clones alone and is incomplete. The table records around 150,000 clones, more than 85% of them present only once. This material consisted of peripheral blood, taken from a patient treated with photon-based radiotherapy. These receptors were collected from a man in his forties or fifties with gastric cancer.

The V gene is TRBV7-7, the J gene TRBJ2-2; D is possibly TRBD2 (6 bases). V was pared by 6 bases and J by 0 bases, with 8 bases between. Per germline, CDR1 SSHAT and CDR2 FNYEAQ (reference sequence). The CDR3 contains 14 residues. The chain's CDR3 is CASRGGTNTGELFF. CDR3 nucleotide sequence: TGTGCCAGCAGGGGCGGGACGAACACCGGGGAGCTGTTTTTT.

The chain combines TRBV5-1 with TRBJ2-1, with no clear D. V gave up 1 base and J gave up 5 bases, with 7 bases separating them. The CDR3 is 13 residues long. Germline values: CDR1 SGHRS, CDR2 YFSETQ. This CDR3 reads CASSLWDDNEQFF. The CDR3 DNA is TGCGCCAGCAGCTTGTGGGATGACAATGAGCAGTTCTTC.

The chain employs TRBV5-1 and TRBJ1-2; a possible D gene is TRBD1 (6 bases). V gave up 5 bases and J gave up 8 bases, with 13 bases separating them. The CDR3 totals 12 residues. CDR1 and CDR2 from the germline V gene are SGHRS and YFSETQ. CDR3 in DNA: TGCGCCAGCAGAGAGGGGGACGGAGGCTACACCTTC. It encodes CASREGDGGYTF.

V gene TRBV27 combines with J gene TRBJ2-7, with 7 bases that match TRBD2. The CDR3 has 17 residues. Trimming took 1 base from V and 2 from J; bases not matched to a gene: 11. Germline-derived CDR1 and CDR2 are MNHEY and SMNVEV (reference sequence). The CDR3 loop reads CASSLLSPSGLTYEQYF. The CDR3, as DNA: TGTGCCAGCAGTTTATTGAGCCCTAGCGGACTTACCTACGAGCAGTACTTC.

Only one count was recorded for this clone. The chain has TRBV19 and TRBJ1-1; no clear D. The CDR3 sequence is 17 residues long. CDR1 is LNHDA, CDR2 SQIVND, per germline (reference sequence). Trimming stripped 1 base from V and 3 bases from J, with 18 bases between. The CDR3 DNA reads TGTGCCAGTAGTATAGGATCCGTGCAGTTACAAGACACTGAAGCTTTCTTT. Its translation is CASSIGSVQLQDTEAFF. Together with reference TRBV19 and TRBJ1-1, the CDR3 gives the full variable domain: DGGITQSPKYLFRKEGQNVTLSCEQNLNHDAMYWYRQDPGQGLRLIYYSQIVNDFQKGDIAEGYSVSREKKESFPLTVTSAQKNPTAFYLCASSIGSVQLQDTEAFFGQGTRLTVV.

V usage is TRBV4-1 and J usage is TRBJ2-7; D is possibly TRBD1 (7 bases). From germline, CDR1 is MGHRA and CDR2 YSYEKL. The CDR3 extends over 16 amino acids. V lost 0 bases and J lost 3, with 15 bases in between. CDR3: CASSQDETGRNYEQYF. The CDR3 DNA follows: TGCGCCAGCAGCCAAGACGAGACAGGGAGGAACTACGAGCAGTACTTC.

This chain connects TRBV5-1 to TRBJ1-2, with D hard to call. Trimming stripped 3 bases from V and 3 bases from J, with 18 bases between. CDR3 length: 16 amino acids. The germline V gene encodes CDR1 SGHRS and CDR2 YFSETQ. CDR3 nucleotide sequence: TGCGCCAGCAGCTCCCTAGATGCGGGTGTGGACTATGGCTACACCTTC. It encodes CASSSLDAGVDYGYTF.

Points on this clone: At the DNA level, this CDR3 is encoded by other sequences in the same sample as well. The rearrangement links TRBV7-3 to TRBJ2-1; tentative D call: TRBD2 (5 bases). The CDR3 extends over 13 amino acids. The V end lost 4 bases, the J end lost 3 bases, and 7 bases lay between the germline ends. Per germline, CDR1 SGHTA and CDR2 FQGTGA. The CDR3 loop is CASSSTSYNEQFF. As DNA, the CDR3 is TGTGCCAGCAGCTCTACTAGCTACAATGAGCAGTTCTTC.

The chain uses TRBV9 and TRBJ2-5; no clear D. The CDR3 is 13 amino acids. CDR1 SGDLS and CDR2 YYNGEE come from the germline V gene. Trimming took 4 bases from V and 7 from J, leaving 14 bases between them. The CDR3 loop reads CASSPRSPGTQYF. In DNA form, the CDR3 reads TGTGCCAGCAGCCCACGGTCCCCGGGGACCCAGTACTTC.